This paragraph covers one T cell receptor beta chain sequence. The data originate from a study of blood T cell repertoires in COVID-19. About the study: Samples taken during acute and convalescent COVID-19 were collected in the United States, Italy and Spain. From T cells, B-cell-depleted T cells, or PBMCs came the material, which was cDNA or gDNA.

Germline CDR1 is LGHDT and CDR2 is YNNKEL (reference sequence). The CDR3 is 14 residues long. V lost 4 bases and J 3 bases, leaving 12 bases between the germline ends. Per the original methods: Cell counts per sample came from amplifying reference gene primers. Repertoires were generated with immunoSEQ multiplex PCR, while TCRdb's copy carries only in-frame clones and drops some. V, J and clone size were drawn from that table, and D and trimming were deduced from the DNA. In the table there are a few hundred thousand clones, roughly 90% of which are singletons. This clonotype was sampled from a woman aged 45-60 years with active or convalescent COVID-19. The sequenced sample consisted of peripheral blood. The chain links TRBV3-1 (or the pseudogene TRBV3-2) to TRBJ2-5; D possibly corresponds to TRBD1 (6 bases). CDR3 sequence reads: CASSRRQDEETQYF. CDR3 in DNA: TGTGCCAGCAGCCGCCGACAGGACGAAGAGACCCAGTACTTC.